This T cell receptor (beta chain) appears in the sequencing data of a study of T cells after posttransplantation cyclophosphamide. Method: immunoSEQ multiplex PCR; TCRdb's copy keeps in-frame clones and lacks some. The data contain tens of thousands of clones, roughly 92% of them seen just once; the ten biggest clones take up around 3%. Germline V CDR1 and CDR2: MNHEY, SMNVEV (reference sequence). This CDR3 spans 13 amino acids. V gave up 3 bases and J gave up 5 bases, with 10 bases separating them. The study, taken as a whole, reports: TRB overlap between skin or GI tissue T cells and blood was limited. Recipient CMV seropositivity and CMV reactivation strongly tracked TRB clonality. Donor-recipient repertoire similarity was low at 1-2 months, rising over year one.

Comments on this clone: The antigen remains unidentified.

The TCR was taken from a woman between 50 and 59 years old in good health and a related stem cell transplant donor. The J gene is TRBJ1-1, the V gene TRBV27; tentatively, D is TRBD1 (6 bases). Sequenced: PBMCs. DNA of the CDR3: TGTGCCAGCAGTTTCAGGGGCGGAACTGAAGCTTTCTTT. Amino acid sequence: CASSFRGGTEAFF.